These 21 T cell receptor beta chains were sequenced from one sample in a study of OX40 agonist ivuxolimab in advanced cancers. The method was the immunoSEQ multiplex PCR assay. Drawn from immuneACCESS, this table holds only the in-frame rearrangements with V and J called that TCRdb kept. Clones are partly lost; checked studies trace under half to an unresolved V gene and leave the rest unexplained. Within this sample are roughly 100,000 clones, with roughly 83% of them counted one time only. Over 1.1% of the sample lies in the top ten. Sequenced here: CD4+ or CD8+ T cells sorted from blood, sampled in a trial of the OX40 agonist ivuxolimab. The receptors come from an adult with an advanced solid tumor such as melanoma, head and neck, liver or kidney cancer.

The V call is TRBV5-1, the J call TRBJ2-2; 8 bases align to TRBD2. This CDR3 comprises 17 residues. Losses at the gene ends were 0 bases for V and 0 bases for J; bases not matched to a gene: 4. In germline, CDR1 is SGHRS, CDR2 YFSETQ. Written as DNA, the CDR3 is TGCGCCAGCAGCTTGGCCGGTAGCGGGGCGAACACCGGGGAGCTGTTTTTT. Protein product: CASSLAGSGANTGELFF.

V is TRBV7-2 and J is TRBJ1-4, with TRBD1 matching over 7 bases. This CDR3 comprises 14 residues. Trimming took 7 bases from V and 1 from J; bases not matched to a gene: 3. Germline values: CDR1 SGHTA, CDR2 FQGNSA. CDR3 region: CASTQGVTNEKLFF. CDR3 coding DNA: TGTGCCAGCACCCAGGGGGTAACTAATGAAAAACTGTTTTTT.

Here the CDR3 DNA reads TGTGCCAGCAGTTTAAAGGTGGGAGGGCCGCGCACGCAGTATTTT. Its protein is CASSLKVGGPRTQYF. The V call is TRBV27, the J call TRBJ2-3; the match to TRBD2 covers 7 bases. The germline gives CDR1 MNHEY, CDR2 SMNVEV (reference sequence). The CDR3 consists of 15 residues. The trim removed 2 bases at V and 9 bases at J, leaving 11 bases unmatched.

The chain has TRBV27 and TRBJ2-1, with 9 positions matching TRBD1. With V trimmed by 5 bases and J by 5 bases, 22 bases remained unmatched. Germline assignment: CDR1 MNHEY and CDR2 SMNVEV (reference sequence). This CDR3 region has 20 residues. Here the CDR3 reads CASSPYRGRLGVHANNEQFF. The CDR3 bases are TGTGCCAGCAGTCCCTACAGGGGGCGCTTGGGGGTTCATGCCAACAATGAGCAGTTCTTC.

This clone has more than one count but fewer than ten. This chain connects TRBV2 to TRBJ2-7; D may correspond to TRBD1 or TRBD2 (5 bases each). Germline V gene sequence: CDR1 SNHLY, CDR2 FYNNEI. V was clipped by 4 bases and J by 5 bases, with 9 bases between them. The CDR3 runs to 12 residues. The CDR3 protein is CASSVTGHEQYF. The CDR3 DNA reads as TGTGCCAGCAGTGTGACGGGGCACGAGCAGTACTTC.

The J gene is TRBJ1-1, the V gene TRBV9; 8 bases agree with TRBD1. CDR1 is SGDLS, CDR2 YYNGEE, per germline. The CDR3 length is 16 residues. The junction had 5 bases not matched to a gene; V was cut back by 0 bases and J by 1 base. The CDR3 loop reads CASSVGTGIGNTEAFF. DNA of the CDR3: TGTGCCAGCAGCGTAGGGACAGGGATTGGGAACACTGAAGCTTTCTTT.

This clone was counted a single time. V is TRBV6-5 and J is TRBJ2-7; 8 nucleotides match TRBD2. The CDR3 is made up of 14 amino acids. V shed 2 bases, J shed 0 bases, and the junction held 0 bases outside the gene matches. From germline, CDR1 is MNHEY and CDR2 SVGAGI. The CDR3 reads CASSYRGGSYEQYF. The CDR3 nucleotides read TGTGCCAGCAGTTACCGGGGGGGCTCCTACGAGCAGTACTTC.

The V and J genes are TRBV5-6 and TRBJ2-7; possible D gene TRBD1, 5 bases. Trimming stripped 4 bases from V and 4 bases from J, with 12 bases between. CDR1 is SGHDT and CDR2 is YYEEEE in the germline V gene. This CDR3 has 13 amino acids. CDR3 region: CASSPPQGYEQYF. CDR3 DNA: TGTGCCAGCAGCCCGCCCCAGGGTTACGAGCAGTACTTC.

CDR3 protein: CASSPLEGVNTEAFF. The CDR3 DNA reads TGTGCCAGCTCACCACTCGAGGGGGTAAACACTGAAGCTTTCTTT. The chain links TRBV18 to TRBJ1-1, with D possibly being TRBD1 (6 bases). The germline V gene encodes CDR1 KGHSH and CDR2 LQKENI. CDR3 length: 15 amino acids. Trimming stripped 1 base from V and 2 bases from J, with 11 bases between. The full variable domain, in which reference TRBV18 and TRBJ1-1 provide the parts outside the CDR3, is NAGVMQNPRHLVRRRGQEARLRCSPMKGHSHVYWYRQLPEEGLKFMVYLQKENIIDESGMPKERFSAEFPKEGPSILRIQQVVRGDSAAYFCASSPLEGVNTEAFFGQGTRLTVV.

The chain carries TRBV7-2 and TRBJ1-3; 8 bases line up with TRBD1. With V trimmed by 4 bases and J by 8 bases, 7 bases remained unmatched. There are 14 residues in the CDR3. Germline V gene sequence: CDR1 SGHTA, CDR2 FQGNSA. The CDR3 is CASSSGQGADTIYF. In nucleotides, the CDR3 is TGTGCCAGCAGCTCGGGCCAGGGGGCGGACACCATATATTTT.

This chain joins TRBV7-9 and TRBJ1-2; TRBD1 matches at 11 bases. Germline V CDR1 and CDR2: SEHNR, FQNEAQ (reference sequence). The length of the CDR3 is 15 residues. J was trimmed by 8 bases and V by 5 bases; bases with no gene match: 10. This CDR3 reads CASSNAGTGGAGYTF. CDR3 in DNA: TGTGCCAGCAGCAACGCCGGGACAGGGGGTGCGGGCTACACCTTC.

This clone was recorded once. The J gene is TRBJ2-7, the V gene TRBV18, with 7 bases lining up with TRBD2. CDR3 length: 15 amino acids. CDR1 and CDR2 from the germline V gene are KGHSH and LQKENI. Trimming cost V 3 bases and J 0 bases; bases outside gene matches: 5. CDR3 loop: CASSPGAGVSYEQYF. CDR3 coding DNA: TGTGCCAGCTCACCTGGGGCGGGGGTCTCCTACGAGCAGTACTTC.

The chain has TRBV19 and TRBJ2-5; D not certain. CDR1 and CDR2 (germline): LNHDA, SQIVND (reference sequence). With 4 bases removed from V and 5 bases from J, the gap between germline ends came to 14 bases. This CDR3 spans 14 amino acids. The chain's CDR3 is CASSSTHSAETQYF. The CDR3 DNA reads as TGTGCCAGTAGTAGTACCCATTCGGCGGAGACCCAGTACTTC. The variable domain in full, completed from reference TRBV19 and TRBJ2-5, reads DGGITQSPKYLFRKEGQNVTLSCEQNLNHDAMYWYRQDPGQGLRLIYYSQIVNDFQKGDIAEGYSVSREKKESFPLTVTSAQKNPTAFYLCASSSTHSAETQYFGPGTRLLVL.

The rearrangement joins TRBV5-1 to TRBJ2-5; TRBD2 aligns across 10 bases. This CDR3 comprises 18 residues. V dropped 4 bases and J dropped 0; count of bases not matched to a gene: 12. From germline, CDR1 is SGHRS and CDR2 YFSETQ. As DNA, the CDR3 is TGCGCCAGCAGCCGGACTAGCGGAGCTTCGACGTACCAAGAGACCCAGTACTTC. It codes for CASSRTSGASTYQETQYF. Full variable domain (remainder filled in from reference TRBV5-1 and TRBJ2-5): KAGVTQTPRYLIKTRGQQVTLSCSPISGHRSVSWYQQTPGQGLQFLFEYFSETQRNKGNFPGRFSGRQFSNSRSEMNVSTLELGDSALYLCASSRTSGASTYQETQYFGPGTRLLVL.

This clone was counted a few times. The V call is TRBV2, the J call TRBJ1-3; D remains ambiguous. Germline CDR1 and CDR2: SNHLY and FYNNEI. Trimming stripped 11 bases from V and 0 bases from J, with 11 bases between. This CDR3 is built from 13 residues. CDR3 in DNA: TGTGCCGGGCGTACGAGCTCTGGAAACACCATATATTTT. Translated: CAGRTSSGNTIYF. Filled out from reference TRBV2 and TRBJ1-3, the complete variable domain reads EPEVTQTPSHQVTQMGQEVILRCVPISNHLYFYWYRQILGQKVEFLVSFYNNEISEKSEIFDDQFSVERPDGSNFTLKIRSTKLEDSAMYFCAGRTSSGNTIYFGEGSWLTVV.

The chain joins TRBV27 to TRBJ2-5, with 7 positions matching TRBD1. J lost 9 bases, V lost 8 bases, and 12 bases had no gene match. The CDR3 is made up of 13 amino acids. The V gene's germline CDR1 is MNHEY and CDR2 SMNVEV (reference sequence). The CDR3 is CASQGQIAGAQYF. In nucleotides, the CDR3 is TGTGCCAGCCAGGGACAGATAGCCGGGGCCCAGTACTTC.

The CDR3 loop is CASRPPLATVAFF. The CDR3 bases are TGTGCCAGCAGGCCCCCTTTAGCGACAGTAGCTTTCTTT. V and J are TRBV7-9 and TRBJ1-1, with D perhaps matching TRBD1 (5 bases). Per germline, CDR1 SEHNR and CDR2 FQNEAQ (reference sequence). The CDR3 spans 13 residues. The V end lost 6 bases, the J end lost 10 bases, and 18 bases lay between the germline ends.

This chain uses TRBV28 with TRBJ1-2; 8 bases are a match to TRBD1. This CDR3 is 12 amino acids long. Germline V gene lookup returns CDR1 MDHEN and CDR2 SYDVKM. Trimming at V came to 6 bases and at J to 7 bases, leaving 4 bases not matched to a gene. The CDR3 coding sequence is TGTGCCAGCAGCCGGACAGGGCTTGGCTACACCTTC. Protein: CASSRTGLGYTF.

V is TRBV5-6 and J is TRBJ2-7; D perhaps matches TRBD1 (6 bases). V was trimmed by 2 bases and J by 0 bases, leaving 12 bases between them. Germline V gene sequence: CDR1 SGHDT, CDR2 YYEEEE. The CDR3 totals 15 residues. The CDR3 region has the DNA TGTGCCAGCAGCTTCTTGGGGGCGAGCTCCTACGAGCAGTACTTC. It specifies CASSFLGASSYEQYF.

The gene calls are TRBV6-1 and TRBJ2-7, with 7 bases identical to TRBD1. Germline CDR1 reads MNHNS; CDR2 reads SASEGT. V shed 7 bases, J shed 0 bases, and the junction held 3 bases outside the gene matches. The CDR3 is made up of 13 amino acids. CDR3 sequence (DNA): TGTGCCAGCACTCCAGGGGGCTCCTACGAGCAGTACTTC. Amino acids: CASTPGGSYEQYF.

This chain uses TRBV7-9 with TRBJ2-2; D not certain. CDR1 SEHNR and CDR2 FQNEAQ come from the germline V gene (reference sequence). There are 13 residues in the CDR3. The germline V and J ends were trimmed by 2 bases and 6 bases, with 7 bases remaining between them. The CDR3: CASSLTSSGELFF. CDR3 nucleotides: TGTGCCAGCAGCTTAACGAGTTCCGGGGAGCTGTTTTTT.